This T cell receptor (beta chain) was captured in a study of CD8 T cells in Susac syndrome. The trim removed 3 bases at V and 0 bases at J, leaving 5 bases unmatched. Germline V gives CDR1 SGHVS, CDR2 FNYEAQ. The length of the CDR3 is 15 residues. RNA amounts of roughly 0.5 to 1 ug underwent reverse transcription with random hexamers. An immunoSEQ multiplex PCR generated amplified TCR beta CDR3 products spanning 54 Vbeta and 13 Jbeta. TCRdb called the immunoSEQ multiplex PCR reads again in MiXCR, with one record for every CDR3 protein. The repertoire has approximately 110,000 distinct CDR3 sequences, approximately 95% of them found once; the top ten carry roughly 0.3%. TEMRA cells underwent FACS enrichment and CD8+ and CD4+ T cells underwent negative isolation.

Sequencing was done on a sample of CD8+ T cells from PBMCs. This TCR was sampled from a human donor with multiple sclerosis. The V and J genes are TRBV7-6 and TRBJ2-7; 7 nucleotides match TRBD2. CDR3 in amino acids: CASSFRERGSYEQYF. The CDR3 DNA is TGTGCCAGCAGCTTCAGGGAGCGGGGCTCCTACGAGCAGTACTTC.